The source of this T cell receptor (beta chain) is a study of cytomegalovirus exposure and HLA in healthy donors. The CDR3 is made up of 13 amino acids. Germline CDR1 reads SEHNR; CDR2 reads FQNEAQ (reference sequence). The V end was cut by 6 bases, the J end by 8 bases, with 16 bases between. Sequencing used immunoSEQ multiplex PCR; TCRdb keeps in-frame clones, though not all of them. Among hundreds of thousands of clones listed, roughly 89% were seen once. As to this clone: The antigen remains unidentified.

Findings of the study overall: Associated with cytomegalovirus, according to the listing, were 150 to 200 TCR beta chains.

The source is a woman aged 18-35 years in good health and CMV-seronegative. The J gene is TRBJ1-2, the V gene TRBV7-9, with unresolved D. The sequencing input was PBMCs. The CDR3 sequence is CASSPSGVWGYTF. The CDR3 DNA reads TGTGCCAGCAGTCCCTCGGGAGTGTGGGGCTACACCTTC.